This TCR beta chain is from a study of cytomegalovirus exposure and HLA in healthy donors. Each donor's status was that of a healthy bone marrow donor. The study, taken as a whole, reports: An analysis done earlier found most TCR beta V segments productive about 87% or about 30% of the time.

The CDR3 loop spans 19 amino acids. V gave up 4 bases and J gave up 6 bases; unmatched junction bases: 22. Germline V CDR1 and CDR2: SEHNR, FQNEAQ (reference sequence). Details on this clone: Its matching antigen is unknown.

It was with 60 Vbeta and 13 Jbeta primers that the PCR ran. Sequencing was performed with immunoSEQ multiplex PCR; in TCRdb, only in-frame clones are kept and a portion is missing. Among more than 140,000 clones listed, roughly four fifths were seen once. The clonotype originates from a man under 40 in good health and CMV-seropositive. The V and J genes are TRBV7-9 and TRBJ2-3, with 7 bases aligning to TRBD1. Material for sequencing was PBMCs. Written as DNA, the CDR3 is TGTGCCAGCAGCTATAATAAGAATATGGGGACAGTAGTGTCGGATACGCAGTATTTT. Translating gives CASSYNKNMGTVVSDTQYF.